The text below deals with one T cell receptor beta chain. The antigen is unknown. One junction end disagrees with the germline gene, perhaps due to a read error. A second PCR, run for roughly 7 to 12 cycles, used a sample-barcoded 5' primer plus a J-beta primer mix. TCRdb analysed the 5' RACE reads with MiXCR anew, one entry per CDR3 protein. The table includes roughly 1,800,000 distinct CDR3 sequences, 49% detected once. Ranging in age from roughly 6 to 100, the donors were healthy Caucasian individuals from Russia. Per sample, at least 5 micrograms of total RNA were extracted. The data are from a study of blood T cells in healthy people across ages. In the study overall: Template switching caught about one barcoded beta molecule for each two T cells.

Germline CDR1 reads MGHRA; CDR2 reads YSYEKL. The CDR3 length is 12 residues. Study-level points and caveats: The unsorted PBMCs prevented any conclusive comparison of naive versus antigen-experienced cells.

This TCR derives from a middle-aged woman in good health. This rearrangement joins TRBV4-1 to TRBJ1-6; no reliable D call. Input material: blood. CDR3 coding DNA: TGTGCCAGCAGTCGTGGAAATTCACCCCTCCACTTT. This encodes CASSRGNSPLHF.